This T cell receptor (beta chain) was observed in a study of post-analysis software for immune sequencing data. Study-wide results and caveats: Controls had lower frequencies than patients of 4 or 5 TRBV segments, which included TRBV5-6, TRBV5-1 and TRBV20-1.

This clonotype has just a few counts. The antigen is unknown. Incorporated into the TCR beta cDNA libraries were unique molecular identifiers, which served to reduce PCR and sequencing biases. TCRdb re-called the PCR reads through MiXCR, storing one row per CDR3 protein. The data hold more than 500,000 distinct CDR3 sequences, with approximately 31% observed a single time. This CDR3 is 12 amino acids long. Trimming cost V 11 bases and J 5 bases; bases outside gene matches: 8. The chain recombines TRBV12-3 or TRBV12-4 with TRBJ1-2, with 7 bases fitting TRBD1. The TCR originated in a girl younger than 18 with multiple sclerosis. Source material: blood. The CDR3 nucleotides read TGTGCCTCACGGGCAGGGGGGTATGGCTACACCTTC. This gives the protein CASRAGGYGYTF.